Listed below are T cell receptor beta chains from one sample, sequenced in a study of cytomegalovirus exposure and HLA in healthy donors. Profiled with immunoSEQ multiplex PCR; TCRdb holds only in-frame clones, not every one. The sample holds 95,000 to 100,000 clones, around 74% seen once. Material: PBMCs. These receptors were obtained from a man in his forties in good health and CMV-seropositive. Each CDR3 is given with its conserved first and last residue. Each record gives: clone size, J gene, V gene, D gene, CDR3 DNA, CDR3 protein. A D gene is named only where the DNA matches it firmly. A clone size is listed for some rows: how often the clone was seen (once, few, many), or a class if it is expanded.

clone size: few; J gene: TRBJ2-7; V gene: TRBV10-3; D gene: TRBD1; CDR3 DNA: TGTGCCAGCAGGTCGGCCGGGACAGGGGACGAGTACGAGCAGTACTTC; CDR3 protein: CASRSAGTGDEYEQYF
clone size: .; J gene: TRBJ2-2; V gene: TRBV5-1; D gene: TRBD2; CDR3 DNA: TGCGCCAGCAGCCCCCTAGCGGGAGGGGACACCGGGGAGCTGTTTTTT; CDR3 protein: CASSPLAGGDTGELFF
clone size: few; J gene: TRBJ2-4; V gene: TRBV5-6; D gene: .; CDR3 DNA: TGTGCCAGCAGCTTGAGGGGGGGCCTACAAAACATTCAGTACTTC; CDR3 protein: CASSLRGGLQNIQYF
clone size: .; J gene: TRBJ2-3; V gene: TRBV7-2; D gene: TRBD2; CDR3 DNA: TGTGCCAGCAGCGTCTCTAGCGGGGGGGCCGCAGATACGCAGTATTTT; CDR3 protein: CASSVSSGGAADTQYF
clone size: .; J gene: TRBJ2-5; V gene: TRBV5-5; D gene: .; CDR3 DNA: TGTGCCAGCAGCTTATCGACTACTCAAGAGACCCAGTACTTC; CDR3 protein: CASSLSTTQETQYF
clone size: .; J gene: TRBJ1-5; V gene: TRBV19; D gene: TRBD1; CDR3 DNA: TGTGCCAGTAGTATGGGGGTCGGCAGGGGGCGGGCCCAGCCCCAGCATTTT; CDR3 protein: CASSMGVGRGRAQPQHF
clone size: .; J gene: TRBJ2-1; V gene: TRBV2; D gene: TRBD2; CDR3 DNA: TGTGCCAGCAAACTAGCGGGAGGGCCTAATGAGCAGTTCTTC; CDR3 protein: CASKLAGGPNEQFF
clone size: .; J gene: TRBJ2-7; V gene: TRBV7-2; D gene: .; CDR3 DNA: TGTGCCAGCAGCTTGATGGAGGGGGGGGAGCAGTACTTC; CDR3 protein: CASSLMEGGEQYF
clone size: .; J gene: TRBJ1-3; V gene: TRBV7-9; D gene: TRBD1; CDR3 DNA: TGTGCCAGCAGCTCCCCCGGGACAGGGGGCAAAAACACCATATATTTT; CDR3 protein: CASSSPGTGGKNTIYF
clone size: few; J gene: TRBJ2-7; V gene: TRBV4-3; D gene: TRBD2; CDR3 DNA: TGCGCCAGCAGCCAAGTCACATCCGGACTAGCGGGTAACTACGAGCAGTACTTC; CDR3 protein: CASSQVTSGLAGNYEQYF
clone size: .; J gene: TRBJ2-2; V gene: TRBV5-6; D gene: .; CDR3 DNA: TGTGCCAGCAGCTTGGTTGGCGGAAGGGGTACCGGGGAGCTGTTTTTT; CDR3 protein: CASSLVGGRGTGELFF
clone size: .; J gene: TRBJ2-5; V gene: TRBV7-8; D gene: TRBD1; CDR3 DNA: TGTGCCAGCAGCCCGGGACAGCTTAATAGAGCCTACTTC; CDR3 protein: CASSPGQLNRAYF
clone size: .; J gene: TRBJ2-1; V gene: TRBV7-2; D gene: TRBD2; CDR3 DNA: TGTGCCAGCAGCTCCCTAGCGGCTTCCTACAATGAGCAGTTCTTC; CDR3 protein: CASSSLAASYNEQFF
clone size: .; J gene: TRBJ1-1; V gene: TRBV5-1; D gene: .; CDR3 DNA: TGCGCCAGCAGCACGGACGGACAGACTGAAGCTTTCTTT; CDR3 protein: CASSTDGQTEAFF
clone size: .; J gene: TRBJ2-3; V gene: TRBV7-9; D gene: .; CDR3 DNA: TGTGCCAGCAGGTCCGCCGCGGGACGGGGGAAAGGCACAGATACGCAGTATTTT; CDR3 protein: CASRSAAGRGKGTDTQYF
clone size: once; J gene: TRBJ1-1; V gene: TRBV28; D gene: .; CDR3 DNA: TGTGCCAGCAGTTTATACCGGGGTGAGGACACTGAAGCTTTCTTT; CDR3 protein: CASSLYRGEDTEAFF
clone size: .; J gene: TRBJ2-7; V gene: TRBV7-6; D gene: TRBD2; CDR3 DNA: TGTGCCAGCAGCTTAGGAGGGGAGGGGTGGGCTCACGAGCAGTACTTC; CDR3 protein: CASSLGGEGWAHEQYF
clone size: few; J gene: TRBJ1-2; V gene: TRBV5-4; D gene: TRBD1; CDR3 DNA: TGTGCCAGCAGTTCCGGGACAGACTTGAACTATGGCTACACCTTC; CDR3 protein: CASSSGTDLNYGYTF
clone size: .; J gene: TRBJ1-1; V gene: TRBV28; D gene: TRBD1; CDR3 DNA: TGTGCCAGCAGTTTATCTTTCATGGGGACAGGGGATGAAGCTGAAGCTTTCTTT; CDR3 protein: CASSLSFMGTGDEAEAFF
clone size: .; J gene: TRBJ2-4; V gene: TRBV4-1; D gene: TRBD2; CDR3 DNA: TGCGCCAGCAGCCAAGGACTAGCGGGGGGGGGCGGCATTCAGTACTTC; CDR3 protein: CASSQGLAGGGGIQYF
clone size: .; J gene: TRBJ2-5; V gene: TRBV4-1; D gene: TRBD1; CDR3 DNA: TGCGCCAGCAGCCGAAATGCCTTGGGACAGGGGGATCAAGAGACCCAGTACTTC; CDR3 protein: CASSRNALGQGDQETQYF